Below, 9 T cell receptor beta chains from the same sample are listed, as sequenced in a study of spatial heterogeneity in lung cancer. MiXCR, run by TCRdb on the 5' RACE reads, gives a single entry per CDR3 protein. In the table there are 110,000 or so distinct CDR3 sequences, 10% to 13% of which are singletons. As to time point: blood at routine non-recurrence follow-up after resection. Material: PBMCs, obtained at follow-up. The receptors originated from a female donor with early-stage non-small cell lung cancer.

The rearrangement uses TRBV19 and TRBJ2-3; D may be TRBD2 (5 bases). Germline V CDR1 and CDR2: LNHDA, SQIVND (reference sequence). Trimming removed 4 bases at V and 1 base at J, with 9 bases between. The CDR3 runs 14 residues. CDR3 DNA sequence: TGTGCCAGTAGTACCGGAGCGGGCACAGATACGCAGTATTTT. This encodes CASSTGAGTDTQYF.

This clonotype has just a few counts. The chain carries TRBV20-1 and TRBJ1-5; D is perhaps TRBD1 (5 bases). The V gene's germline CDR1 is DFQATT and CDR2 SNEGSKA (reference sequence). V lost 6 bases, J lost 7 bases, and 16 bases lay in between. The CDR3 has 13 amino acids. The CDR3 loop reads CSAAGTGEQPQHF. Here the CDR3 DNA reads TGCAGTGCGGCCGGGACGGGTGAACAGCCCCAGCATTTT.

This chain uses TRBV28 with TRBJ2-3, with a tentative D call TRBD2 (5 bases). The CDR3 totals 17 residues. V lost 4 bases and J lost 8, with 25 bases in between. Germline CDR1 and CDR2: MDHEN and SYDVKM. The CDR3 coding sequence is TGTGCCAGCAGTTCCCCCTTCCCCGGGATCCACGCCGGTACGCAGTATTTT. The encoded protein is CASSSPFPGIHAGTQYF.

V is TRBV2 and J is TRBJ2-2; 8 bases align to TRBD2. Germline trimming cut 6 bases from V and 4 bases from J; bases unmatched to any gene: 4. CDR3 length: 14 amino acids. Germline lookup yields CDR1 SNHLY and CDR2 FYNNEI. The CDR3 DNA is TGTGCCAGCAGAGCTAGCGGGTCCACCGGGGAGCTGTTTTTT. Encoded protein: CASRASGSTGELFF. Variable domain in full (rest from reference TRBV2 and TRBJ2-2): EPEVTQTPSHQVTQMGQEVILRCVPISNHLYFYWYRQILGQKVEFLVSFYNNEISEKSEIFDDQFSVERPDGSNFTLKIRSTKLEDSAMYFCASRASGSTGELFFGEGSRLTVL.

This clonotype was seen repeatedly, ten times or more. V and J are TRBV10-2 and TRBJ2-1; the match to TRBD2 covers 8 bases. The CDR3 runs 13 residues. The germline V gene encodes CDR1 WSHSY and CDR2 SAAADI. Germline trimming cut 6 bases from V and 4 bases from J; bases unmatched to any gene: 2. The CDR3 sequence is CASRASGYNEQFF. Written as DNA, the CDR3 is TGCGCCAGCAGAGCTAGCGGGTACAATGAGCAGTTCTTC.

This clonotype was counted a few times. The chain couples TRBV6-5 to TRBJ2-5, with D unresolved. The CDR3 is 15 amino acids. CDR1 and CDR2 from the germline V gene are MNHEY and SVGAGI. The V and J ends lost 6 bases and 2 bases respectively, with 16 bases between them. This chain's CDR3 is CASRSPGLGQETQYF. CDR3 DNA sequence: TGTGCCAGCAGATCCCCGGGTCTGGGACAAGAGACCCAGTACTTC.

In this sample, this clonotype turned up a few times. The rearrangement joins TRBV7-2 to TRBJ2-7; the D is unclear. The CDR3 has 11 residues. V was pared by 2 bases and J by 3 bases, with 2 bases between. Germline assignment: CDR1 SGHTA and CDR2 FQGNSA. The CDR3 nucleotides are TGTGCCAGCAGCTTACACTACGAGCAGTACTTC. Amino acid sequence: CASSLHYEQYF.

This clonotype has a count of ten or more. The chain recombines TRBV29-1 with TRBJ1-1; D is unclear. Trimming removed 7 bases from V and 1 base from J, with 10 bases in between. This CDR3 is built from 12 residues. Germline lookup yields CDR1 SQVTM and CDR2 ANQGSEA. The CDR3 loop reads CSAMGQNTEAFF. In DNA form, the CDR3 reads TGCAGCGCCATGGGCCAGAACACTGAAGCTTTCTTT.

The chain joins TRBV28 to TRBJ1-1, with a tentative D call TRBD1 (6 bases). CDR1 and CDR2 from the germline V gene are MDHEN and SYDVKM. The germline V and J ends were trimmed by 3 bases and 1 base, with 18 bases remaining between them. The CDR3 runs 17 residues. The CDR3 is CASSLPGARYKNTEAFF. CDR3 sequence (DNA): TGTGCCAGCAGTTTGCCAGGGGCGCGGTATAAGAACACTGAAGCTTTCTTT.